This TCR beta chain was obtained from a study of neurological immune-mediated disorders. This CDR3 comprises 15 residues. The V gene's germline CDR1 is SGHRS and CDR2 YFSETQ. Trimming took off 7 bases at V and 4 bases at J, with 17 bases between the two ends. This clonotype was seen at least ten times. Indicated time point: longitudinal time-point 2. TCRdb redid the calling of the 5' RACE reads with MiXCR, one entry per CDR3 protein. Among approximately 85,000 distinct CDR3 sequences, roughly 13% were seen once, and the ten largest hold 5%. Sequenced material: PBMCs. J is TRBJ2-2 and V is TRBV5-1; D not resolved. This clonotype was obtained from a female donor with HTLV-1-associated myelopathy (HAM/TSP). The CDR3 DNA follows: TGCGCCAGCTCCGCATTTCGCTGGACCACCGGGGAGCTGTTTTTT. It codes for CASSAFRWTTGELFF.